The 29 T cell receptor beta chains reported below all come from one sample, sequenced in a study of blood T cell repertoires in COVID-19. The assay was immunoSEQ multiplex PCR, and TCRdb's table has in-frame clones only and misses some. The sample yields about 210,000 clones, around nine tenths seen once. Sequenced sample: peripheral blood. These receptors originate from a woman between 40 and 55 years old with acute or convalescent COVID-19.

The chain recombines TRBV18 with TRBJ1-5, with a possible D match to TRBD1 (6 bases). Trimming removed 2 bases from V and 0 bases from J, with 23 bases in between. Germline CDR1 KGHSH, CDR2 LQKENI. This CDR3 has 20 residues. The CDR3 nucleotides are TGTGCCAGCTCACCAGTACGGGGGGCGATGGACACAAATAGCAATCAGCCCCAGCATTTT. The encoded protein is CASSPVRGAMDTNSNQPQHF. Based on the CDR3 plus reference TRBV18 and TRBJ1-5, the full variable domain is NAGVMQNPRHLVRRRGQEARLRCSPMKGHSHVYWYRQLPEEGLKFMVYLQKENIIDESGMPKERFSAEFPKEGPSILRIQQVVRGDSAAYFCASSPVRGAMDTNSNQPQHFGDGTRLSIL.

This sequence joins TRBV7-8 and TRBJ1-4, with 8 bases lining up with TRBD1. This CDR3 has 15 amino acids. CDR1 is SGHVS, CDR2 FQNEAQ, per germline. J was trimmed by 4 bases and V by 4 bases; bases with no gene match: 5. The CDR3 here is CASSWNRGINEKLFF. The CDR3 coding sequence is TGTGCCAGCAGCTGGAACAGGGGGATTAATGAAAAACTGTTTTTT.

In DNA form, the CDR3 reads TGTGCCAGCAGGTTCGCAGGTCTCTCCCAGTACTTC. This gives the protein CASRFAGLSQYF. The chain couples TRBV5-4 to TRBJ2-5; D unclear. The CDR3 contains 12 residues. CDR1 SGHNT and CDR2 YYREEE come from the germline V gene (reference sequence). V was trimmed by 5 bases and J by 9 bases, leaving 14 bases between them.

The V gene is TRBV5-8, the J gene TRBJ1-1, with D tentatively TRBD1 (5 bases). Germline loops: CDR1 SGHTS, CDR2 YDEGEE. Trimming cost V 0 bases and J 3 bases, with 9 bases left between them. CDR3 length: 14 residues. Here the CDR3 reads CASSLAGLDTEAFF. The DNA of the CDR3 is TGTGCCAGCAGCTTGGCAGGGTTGGACACTGAAGCTTTCTTT.

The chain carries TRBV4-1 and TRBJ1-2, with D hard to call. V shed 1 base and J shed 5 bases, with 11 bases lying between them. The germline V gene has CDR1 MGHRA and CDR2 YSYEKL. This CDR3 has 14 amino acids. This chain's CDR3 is CASSQGVAGYGYTF. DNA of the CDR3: TGCGCCAGCAGCCAAGGGGTCGCGGGATATGGCTACACCTTC.

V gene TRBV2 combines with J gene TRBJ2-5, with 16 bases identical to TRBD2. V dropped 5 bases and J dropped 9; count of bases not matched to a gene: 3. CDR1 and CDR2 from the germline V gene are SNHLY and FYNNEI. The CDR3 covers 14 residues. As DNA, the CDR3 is TGTGCCAGCAGTCCCGGGACTAGCGGGGGGGCCCAGTACTTC. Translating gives CASSPGTSGGAQYF.

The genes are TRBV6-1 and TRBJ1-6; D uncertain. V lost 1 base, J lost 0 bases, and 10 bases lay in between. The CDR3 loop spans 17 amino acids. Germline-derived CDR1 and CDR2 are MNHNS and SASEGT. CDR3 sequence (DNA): TGTGCCAGCAGTGAAGACCCAGTAAGCTCCTATAATTCACCCCTCCACTTT. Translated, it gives CASSEDPVSSYNSPLHF.

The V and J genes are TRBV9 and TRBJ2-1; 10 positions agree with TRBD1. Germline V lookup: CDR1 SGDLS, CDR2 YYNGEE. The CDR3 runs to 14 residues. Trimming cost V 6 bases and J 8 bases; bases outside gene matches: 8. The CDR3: CASNSGQGIDEQFF. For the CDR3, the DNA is TGTGCCAGCAATTCGGGACAGGGGATCGATGAGCAGTTCTTC. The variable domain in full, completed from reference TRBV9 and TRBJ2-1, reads DSGVTQTPKHLITATGQRVTLRCSPRSGDLSVYWYQQSLDQGLQFLIQYYNGEERAKGNILERFSAQQFPDLHSELNLSSLELGDSALYFCASNSGQGIDEQFFGPGTRLTVL.

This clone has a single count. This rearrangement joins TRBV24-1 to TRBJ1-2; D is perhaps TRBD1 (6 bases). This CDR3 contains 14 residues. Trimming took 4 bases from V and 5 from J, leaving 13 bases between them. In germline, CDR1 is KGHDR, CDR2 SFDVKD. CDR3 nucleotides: TGTGCCACCAGTGAACGGACAGTACCGTATGGCTACACCTTC. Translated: CATSERTVPYGYTF.

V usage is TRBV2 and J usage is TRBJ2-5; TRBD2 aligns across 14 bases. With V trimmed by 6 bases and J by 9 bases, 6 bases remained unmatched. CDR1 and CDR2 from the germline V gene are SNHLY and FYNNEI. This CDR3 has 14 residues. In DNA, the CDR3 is TGTGCCAGCAGCCATGGGACTAGCGGGGGAGCCCAGTACTTC. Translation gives CASSHGTSGGAQYF.

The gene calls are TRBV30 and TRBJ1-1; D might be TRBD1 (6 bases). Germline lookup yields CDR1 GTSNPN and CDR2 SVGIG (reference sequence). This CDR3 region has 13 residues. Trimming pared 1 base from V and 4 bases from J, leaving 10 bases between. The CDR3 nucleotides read TGTGCCTGGAGTGGGTTGGGGGCCACTGAAGCTTTCTTT. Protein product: CAWSGLGATEAFF.

The CDR3 DNA follows: TGCGCCAGCAGCCAAGGGACAGGGGATAATTCACCCCTCCACTTT. Protein product: CASSQGTGDNSPLHF. The V and J genes are TRBV4-1 and TRBJ1-6, with 9 bases that match TRBD1. CDR3 length: 15 amino acids. Trimming cost V 1 base and J 5 bases; bases outside gene matches: 0. The germline V gene has CDR1 MGHRA and CDR2 YSYEKL.

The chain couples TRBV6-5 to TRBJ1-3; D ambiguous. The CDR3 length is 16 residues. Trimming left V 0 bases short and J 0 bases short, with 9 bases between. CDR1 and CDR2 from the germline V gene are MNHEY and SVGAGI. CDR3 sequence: CASSYSFVYSGNTIYF. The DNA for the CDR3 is TGTGCCAGCAGTTACTCGTTTGTATACTCTGGAAACACCATATATTTT.

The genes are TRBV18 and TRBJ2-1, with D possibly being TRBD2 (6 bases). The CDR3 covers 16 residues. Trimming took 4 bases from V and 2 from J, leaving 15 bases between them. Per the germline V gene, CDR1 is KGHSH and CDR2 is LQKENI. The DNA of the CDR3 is TGTGCCAGCTCACTGTTGCCGGGACTCACCTACAATGAGCAGTTCTTC. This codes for CASSLLPGLTYNEQFF.

The CDR3 is CASSPDRDYGYTF. CDR3 DNA sequence: TGCGCCAGCAGCCCGGACAGAGACTATGGCTACACCTTC. The chain couples TRBV5-1 to TRBJ1-2; possibly TRBD1 for D (6 bases). This CDR3 comprises 13 residues. Germline CDR1 SGHRS, CDR2 YFSETQ. Deletions cut 4 bases from V and 3 bases from J, with 10 bases between.

CDR3 coding DNA: TGTGCCACCATTCACACAGCCACAGATACGCAGTATTTT. Translating gives CATIHTATDTQYF. This sequence joins TRBV15 and TRBJ2-3; D call uncertain. The CDR3 consists of 13 residues. Germline V CDR1 and CDR2: LNHNV, YYDKDF (reference sequence). V dropped 7 bases and J dropped 2 bases, with 10 bases sitting between them. The full variable domain, with the rest looked up from reference TRBV15 and TRBJ2-3, is DAMVIQNPRYQVTQFGKPVTLSCSQTLNHNVMYWYQQKSSQAPKLLFHYYDKDFNNEADTPDNFQSRRPNTSFCFLDIRSPGLGDTAMYLCATIHTATDTQYFGPGTRLTVL.

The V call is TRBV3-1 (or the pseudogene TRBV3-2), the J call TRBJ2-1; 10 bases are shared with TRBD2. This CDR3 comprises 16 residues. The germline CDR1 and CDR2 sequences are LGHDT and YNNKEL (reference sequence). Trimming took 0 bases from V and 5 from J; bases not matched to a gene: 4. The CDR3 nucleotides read TGTGCCAGCAGCCAAGATAGCAGCGGGGGGGACAATGAGCAGTTCTTC. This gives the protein CASSQDSSGGDNEQFF.

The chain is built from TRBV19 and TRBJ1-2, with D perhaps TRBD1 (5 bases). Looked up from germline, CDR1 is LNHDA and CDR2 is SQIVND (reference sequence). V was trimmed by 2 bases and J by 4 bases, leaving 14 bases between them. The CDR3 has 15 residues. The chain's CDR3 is CASSIIDSPGYGYTF. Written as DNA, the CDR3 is TGTGCCAGTAGTATAATCGACAGCCCTGGCTATGGCTACACCTTC. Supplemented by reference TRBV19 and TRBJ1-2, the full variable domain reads DGGITQSPKYLFRKEGQNVTLSCEQNLNHDAMYWYRQDPGQGLRLIYYSQIVNDFQKGDIAEGYSVSREKKESFPLTVTSAQKNPTAFYLCASSIIDSPGYGYTFGSGTRLTVV.

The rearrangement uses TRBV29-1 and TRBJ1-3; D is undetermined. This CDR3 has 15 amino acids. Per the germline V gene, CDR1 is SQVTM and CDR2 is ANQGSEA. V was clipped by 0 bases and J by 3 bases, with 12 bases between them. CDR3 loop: CSVEDGRGSGNTIYF. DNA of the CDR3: TGCAGCGTTGAAGATGGGAGAGGGAGTGGAAACACCATATATTTT.

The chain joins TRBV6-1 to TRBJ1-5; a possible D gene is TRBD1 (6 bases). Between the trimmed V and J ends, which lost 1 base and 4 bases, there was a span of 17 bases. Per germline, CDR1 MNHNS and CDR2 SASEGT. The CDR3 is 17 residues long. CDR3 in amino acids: CASSEGTWTESNQPQHF. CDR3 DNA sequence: TGTGCCAGCAGTGAAGGAACCTGGACAGAGTCTAATCAGCCCCAGCATTTT.

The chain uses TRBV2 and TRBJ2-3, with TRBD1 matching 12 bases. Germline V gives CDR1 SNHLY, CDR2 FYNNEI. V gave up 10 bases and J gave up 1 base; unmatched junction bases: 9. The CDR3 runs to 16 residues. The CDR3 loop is CANRGTGGSGTDTQYF. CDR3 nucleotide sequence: TGTGCCAATAGGGGGACAGGGGGCAGCGGCACAGATACGCAGTATTTT.

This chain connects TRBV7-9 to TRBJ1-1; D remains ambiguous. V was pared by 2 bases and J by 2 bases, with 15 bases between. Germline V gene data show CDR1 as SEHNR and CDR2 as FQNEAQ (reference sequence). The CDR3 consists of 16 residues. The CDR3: CASSLTAGPVNTEAFF. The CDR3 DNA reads TGTGCCAGCAGCTTAACGGCAGGTCCCGTCAACACTGAAGCTTTCTTT. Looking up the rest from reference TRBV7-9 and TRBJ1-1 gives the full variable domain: DTGVSQNPRHKITKRGQNVTFRCDPISEHNRLYWYRQTLGQGPEFLTYFQNEAQLEKSRLLSDRFSAERPKGSFSTLEIQRTEQGDSAMYLCASSLTAGPVNTEAFFGQGTRLTVV.

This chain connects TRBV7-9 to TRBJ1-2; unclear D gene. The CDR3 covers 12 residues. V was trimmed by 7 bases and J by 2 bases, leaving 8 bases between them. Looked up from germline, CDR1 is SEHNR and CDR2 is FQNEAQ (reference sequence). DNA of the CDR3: TGTGCCAGCACCGCGGGGAACTATGGCTACACCTTC. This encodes CASTAGNYGYTF.

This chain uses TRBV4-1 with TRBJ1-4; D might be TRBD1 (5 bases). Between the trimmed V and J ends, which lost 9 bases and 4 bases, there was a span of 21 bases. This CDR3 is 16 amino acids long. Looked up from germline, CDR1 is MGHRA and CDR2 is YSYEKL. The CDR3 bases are TGCGCCAGTCTCCCCCCGGGGGGACGGGGTAATGAAAAACTGTTTTTT. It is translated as CASLPPGGRGNEKLFF.

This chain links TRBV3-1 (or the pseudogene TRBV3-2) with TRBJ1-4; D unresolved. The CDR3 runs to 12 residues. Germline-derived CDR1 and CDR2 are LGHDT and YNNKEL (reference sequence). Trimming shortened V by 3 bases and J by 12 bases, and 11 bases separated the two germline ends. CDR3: CASSQNFGELFF. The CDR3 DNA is TGTGCCAGCAGCCAGAACTTCGGGGAACTGTTTTTT.

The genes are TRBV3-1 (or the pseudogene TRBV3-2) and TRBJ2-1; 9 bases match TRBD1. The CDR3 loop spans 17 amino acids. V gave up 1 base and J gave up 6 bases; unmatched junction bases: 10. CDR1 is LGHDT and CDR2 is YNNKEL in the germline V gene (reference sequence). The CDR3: CASSQVLTGQGANEQFF. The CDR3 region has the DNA TGTGCCAGCAGCCAAGTCTTAACGGGACAGGGTGCCAATGAGCAGTTCTTC.

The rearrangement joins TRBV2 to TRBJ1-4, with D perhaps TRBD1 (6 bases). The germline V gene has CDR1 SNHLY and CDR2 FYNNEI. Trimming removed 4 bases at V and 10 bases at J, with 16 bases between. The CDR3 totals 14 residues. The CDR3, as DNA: TGTGCCAGCAGTGGGGGGGGGCTACTGGGAAAACTGTTTTTT. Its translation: CASSGGGLLGKLFF.

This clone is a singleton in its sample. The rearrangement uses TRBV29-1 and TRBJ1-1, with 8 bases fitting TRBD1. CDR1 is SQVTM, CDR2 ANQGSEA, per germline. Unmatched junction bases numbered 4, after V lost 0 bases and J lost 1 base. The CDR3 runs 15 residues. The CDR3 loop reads CSVEDWDRRNTEAFF. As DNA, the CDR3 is TGCAGCGTTGAAGATTGGGACAGGCGGAACACTGAAGCTTTCTTT.

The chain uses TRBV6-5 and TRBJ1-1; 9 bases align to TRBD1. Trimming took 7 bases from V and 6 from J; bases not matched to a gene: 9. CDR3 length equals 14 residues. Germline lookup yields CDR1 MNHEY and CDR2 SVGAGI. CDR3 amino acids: CASTSRQGGSEAFF. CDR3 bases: TGTGCCAGCACGTCTCGACAGGGGGGGTCTGAAGCTTTCTTT.